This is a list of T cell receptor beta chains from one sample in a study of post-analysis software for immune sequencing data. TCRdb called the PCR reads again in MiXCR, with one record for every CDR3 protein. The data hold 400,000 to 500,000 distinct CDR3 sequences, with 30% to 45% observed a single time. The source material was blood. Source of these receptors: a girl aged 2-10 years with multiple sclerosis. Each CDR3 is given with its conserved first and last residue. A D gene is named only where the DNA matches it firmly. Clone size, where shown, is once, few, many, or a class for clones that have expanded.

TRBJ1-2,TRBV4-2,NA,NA,CASSHAGQNYGYTF,TGTGCCAGCAGCCACGCCGGACAGAACTATGGCTACACCTTC
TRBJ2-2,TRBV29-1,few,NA,CSGYRSGELFF,TGCAGCGGGTACAGATCCGGGGAGCTGTTTTTT
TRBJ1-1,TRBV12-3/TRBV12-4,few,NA,CASSLHGGNTEAFF,TGTGCCAGCAGTTTACACGGGGGGAACACTGAAGCTTTCTTT
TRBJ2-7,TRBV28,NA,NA,CASSLYPAPGSSYEQYF,TGTGCCAGCAGTTTATACCCAGCCCCAGGGTCCTCCTACGAGCAGTACTTC
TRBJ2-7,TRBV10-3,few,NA,CAISGTRSYEQYF,TGTGCCATCAGTGGGACTCGATCCTACGAGCAGTACTTC
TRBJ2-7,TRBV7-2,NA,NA,CASSLGAQRLGEQYF,TGTGCCAGCAGCTTGGGGGCACAGCGGCTCGGGGAGCAGTACTTC
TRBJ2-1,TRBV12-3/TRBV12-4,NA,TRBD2,CASRGLADEQFF,TGTGCCAGCAGAGGACTAGCCGATGAGCAGTTCTTC
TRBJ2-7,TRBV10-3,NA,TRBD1,CAISDGTGGPHEQYF,TGTGCCATCAGTGACGGGACAGGGGGCCCCCACGAGCAGTACTTC
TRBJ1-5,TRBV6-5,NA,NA,CASSASTGQPQHF,TGTGCCAGCAGCGCCTCAACGGGTCAGCCCCAGCATTTT
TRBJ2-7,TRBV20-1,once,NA,CSANRAGGYEQYF,TGCAGTGCTAACAGGGCAGGTGGCTACGAGCAGTACTTC
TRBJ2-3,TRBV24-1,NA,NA,CATSVGGARDPTDTQYF,TGTGCCACCAGTGTGGGCGGCGCGAGGGACCCCACAGATACGCAGTATTTT
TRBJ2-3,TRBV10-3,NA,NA,CAISSEQGNTQYF,TGTGCCATCAGTTCCGAACAGGGAAATACGCAGTATTTT
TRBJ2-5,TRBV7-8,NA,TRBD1,CASSSWTGGRETQYF,TGTGCCAGCAGCTCCTGGACAGGGGGAAGGGAGACCCAGTACTTC
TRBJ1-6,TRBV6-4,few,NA,CASSDSAASYNSPLHF,TGTGCCAGCAGTGACTCTGCAGCAAGCTATAATTCACCCCTCCACTTT
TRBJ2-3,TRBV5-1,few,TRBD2,CASSSLAGDITDTQYF,TGCGCCAGCAGCTCTTTAGCGGGGGATATCACAGATACGCAGTATTTT
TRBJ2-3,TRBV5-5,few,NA,CASSPGFTDTQYF,TGTGCCAGCAGCCCGGGGTTCACAGATACGCAGTATTTT
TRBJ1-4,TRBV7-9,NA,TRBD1,CASSSWDRGVEKLFF,TGTGCCAGCAGCTCCTGGGACAGGGGAGTTGAAAAACTGTTTTTT
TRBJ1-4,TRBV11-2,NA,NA,CASRRPGALNEKLFF,TGTGCCAGCAGGCGCCCGGGGGCCCTTAATGAAAAACTGTTTTTT
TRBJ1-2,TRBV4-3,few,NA,CASSQEQTWDYGYTF,TGCGCCAGCAGCCAAGAACAAACCTGGGACTATGGCTACACCTTC
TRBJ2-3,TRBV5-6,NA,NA,CASSLVRLSASTDTQYF,TGTGCCAGCAGCTTGGTTAGACTCTCCGCTAGCACAGATACGCAGTATTTT
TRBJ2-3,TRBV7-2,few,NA,CASSPSGSWDTQYF,TGTGCCAGCAGCCCCAGCGGTTCGTGGGATACGCAGTATTTT
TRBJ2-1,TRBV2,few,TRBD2,CASTWTSGSYHEQFF,TGTGCCAGCACCTGGACTAGCGGGAGTTACCATGAGCAGTTCTTC
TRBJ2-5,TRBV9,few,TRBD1,CASSIGTGVRETQYF,TGTGCCAGCAGTATAGGGACAGGGGTCAGGGAGACCCAGTACTTC
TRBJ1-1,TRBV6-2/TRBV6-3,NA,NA,CASSYPTNRDWGTEAFF,TGTGCCAGCAGTTACCCTACTAACAGGGACTGGGGCACTGAAGCTTTCTTT
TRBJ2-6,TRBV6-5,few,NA,CASSYGYGHGANVLTF,TGTGCCAGCAGTTACGGGTACGGGCATGGGGCCAACGTCCTGACTTTC
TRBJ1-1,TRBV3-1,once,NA,CASSHAGKGTEAFF,TGTGCCAGCAGCCATGCAGGGAAAGGTACTGAAGCTTTCTTT
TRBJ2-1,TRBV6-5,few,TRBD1,CASSYWDRGNEQFF,TGTGCCAGCAGTTACTGGGACAGGGGAAATGAGCAGTTCTTC
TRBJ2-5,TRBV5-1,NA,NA,CASSLPGGVVGETQYF,TGCGCCAGCAGTCTCCCAGGAGGCGTAGTGGGAGAGACCCAGTACTTC
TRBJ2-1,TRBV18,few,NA,CASSPLSQYNEQFF,TGTGCCAGCTCACCACTGAGTCAGTACAATGAGCAGTTCTTC
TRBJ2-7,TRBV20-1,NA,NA,CSAQTRGSYEQYF,TGCAGTGCTCAAACCCGGGGGTCCTACGAGCAGTACTTC
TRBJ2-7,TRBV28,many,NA,CASSLLGYEQYF,TGTGCCAGCAGTTTATTGGGTTACGAGCAGTACTTC
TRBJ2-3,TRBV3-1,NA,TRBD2,CASSLVAGDTDTQYF,TGTGCCAGCAGCCTTGTGGCGGGGGACACAGATACGCAGTATTTT
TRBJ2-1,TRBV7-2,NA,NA,CASSTNEQFF,TGTGCCAGCAGCACCAATGAGCAGTTCTTC
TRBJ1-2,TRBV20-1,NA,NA,CSAGQSPYGYTF,TGCAGTGCTGGACAGAGTCCTTATGGCTACACCTTC
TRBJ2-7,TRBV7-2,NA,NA,CASSLAYHFGGDPEQYF,TGTGCCAGCAGCTTAGCCTACCACTTCGGCGGAGACCCCGAGCAGTACTTC
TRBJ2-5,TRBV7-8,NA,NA,CASSLSTVRETQYF,TGTGCCAGCAGCTTATCCACGGTGAGGGAGACCCAGTACTTC
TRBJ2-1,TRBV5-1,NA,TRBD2,CASGLPGTSGRNYNEQFF,TGCGCCAGCGGTTTACCCGGGACTAGCGGGAGAAACTACAATGAGCAGTTCTTC
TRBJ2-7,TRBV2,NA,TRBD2,CASFAGVYSVEQYF,TGTGCCAGCTTCGCGGGGGTTTACTCGGTCGAGCAGTACTTC
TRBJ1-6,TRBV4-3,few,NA,CASSPSWLSGWNSPLHF,TGCGCCAGCAGCCCGTCTTGGCTATCAGGGTGGAATTCACCCCTCCACTTT
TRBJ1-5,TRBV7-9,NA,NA,CASSYGTINQPQHF,TGTGCCAGCAGCTACGGGACGATCAATCAGCCCCAGCATTTT
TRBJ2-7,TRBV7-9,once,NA,CASSLEGPGRTLYEQYF,TGTGCCAGCAGCTTAGAAGGACCGGGACGGACCCTTTACGAGCAGTACTTC
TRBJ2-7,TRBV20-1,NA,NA,CSVPAGFFSYEQYF,TGCAGTGTTCCGGCTGGGTTCTTCTCCTACGAGCAGTACTTC
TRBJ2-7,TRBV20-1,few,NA,CSAHSDPLGEQYF,TGCAGTGCTCATTCCGACCCTCTCGGCGAGCAGTACTTC